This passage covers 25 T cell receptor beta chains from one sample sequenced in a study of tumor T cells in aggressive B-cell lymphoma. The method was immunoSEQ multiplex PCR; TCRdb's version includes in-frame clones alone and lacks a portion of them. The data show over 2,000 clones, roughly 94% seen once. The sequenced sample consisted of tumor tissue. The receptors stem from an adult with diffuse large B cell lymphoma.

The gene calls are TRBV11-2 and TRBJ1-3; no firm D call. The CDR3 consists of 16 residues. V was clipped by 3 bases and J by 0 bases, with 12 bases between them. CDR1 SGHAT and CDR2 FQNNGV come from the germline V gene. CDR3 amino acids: CASSLLAGSSGNTIYF. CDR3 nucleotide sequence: TGTGCCAGCAGCTTGTTGGCCGGGAGCTCTGGAAACACCATATATTTT.

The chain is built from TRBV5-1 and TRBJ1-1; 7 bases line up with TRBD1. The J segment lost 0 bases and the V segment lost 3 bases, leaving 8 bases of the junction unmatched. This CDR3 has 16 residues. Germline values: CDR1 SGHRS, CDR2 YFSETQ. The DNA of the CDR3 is TGCGCCAGCAGCTCAAGACAGGGAAGATTGAACACTGAAGCTTTCTTT. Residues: CASSSRQGRLNTEAFF.

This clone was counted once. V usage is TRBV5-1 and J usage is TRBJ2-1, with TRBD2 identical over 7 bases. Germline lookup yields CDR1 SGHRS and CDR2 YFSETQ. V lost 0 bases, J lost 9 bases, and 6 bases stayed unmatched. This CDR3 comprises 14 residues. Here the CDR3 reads CASSLAARETEQFF. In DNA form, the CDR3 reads TGCGCCAGCAGCTTGGCCGCGCGGGAGACTGAGCAGTTCTTC.

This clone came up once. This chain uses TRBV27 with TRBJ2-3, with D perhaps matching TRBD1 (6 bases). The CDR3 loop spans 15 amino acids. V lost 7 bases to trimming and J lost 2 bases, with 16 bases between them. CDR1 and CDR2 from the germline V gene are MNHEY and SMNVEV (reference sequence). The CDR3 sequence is CASKSRTDHTDTQYF. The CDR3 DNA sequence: TGTGCCAGCAAATCACGGACAGACCACACAGATACGCAGTATTTT.

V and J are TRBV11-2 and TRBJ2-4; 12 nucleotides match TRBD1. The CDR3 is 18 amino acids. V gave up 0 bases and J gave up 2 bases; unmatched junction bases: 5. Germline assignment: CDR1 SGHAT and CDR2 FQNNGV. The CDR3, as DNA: TGTGCCAGCAGCTTAGAATGGGACAGGGGGCTTCCCAAAAACATTCAGTACTTC. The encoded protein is CASSLEWDRGLPKNIQYF.

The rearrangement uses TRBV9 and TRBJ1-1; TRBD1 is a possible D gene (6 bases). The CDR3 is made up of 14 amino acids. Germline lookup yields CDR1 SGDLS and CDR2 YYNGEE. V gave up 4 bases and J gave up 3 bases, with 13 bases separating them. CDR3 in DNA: TGTGCCAGCAGCCTAGGGGGGGGGCACACTGAAGCTTTCTTT. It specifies CASSLGGGHTEAFF.

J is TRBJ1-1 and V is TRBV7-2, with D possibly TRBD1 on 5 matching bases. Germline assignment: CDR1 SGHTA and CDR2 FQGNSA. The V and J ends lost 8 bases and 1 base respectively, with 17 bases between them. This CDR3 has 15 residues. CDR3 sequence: CASGPYRSTNTEAFF. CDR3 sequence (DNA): TGTGCCAGCGGACCGTACAGGTCCACGAACACTGAAGCTTTCTTT. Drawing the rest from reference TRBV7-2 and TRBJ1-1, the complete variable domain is GAGVSQSPSNKVTEKGKDVELRCDPISGHTALYWYRQSLGQGLEFLIYFQGNSAPDKSGLPSDRFSAERTGGSVSTLTIQRTQQEDSAVYLCASGPYRSTNTEAFFGQGTRLTVV.

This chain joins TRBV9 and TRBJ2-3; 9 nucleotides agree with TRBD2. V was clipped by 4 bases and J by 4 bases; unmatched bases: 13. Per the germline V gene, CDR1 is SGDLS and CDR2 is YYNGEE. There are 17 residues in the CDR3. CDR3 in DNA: TGTGCCAGCAGCCAGAAGAGGGCTAGCGGGGACCCAGATACGCAGTATTTT. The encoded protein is CASSQKRASGDPDTQYF.

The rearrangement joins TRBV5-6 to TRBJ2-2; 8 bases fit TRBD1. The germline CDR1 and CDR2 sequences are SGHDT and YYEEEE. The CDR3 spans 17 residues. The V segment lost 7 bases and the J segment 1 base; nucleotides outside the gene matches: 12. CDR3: CASDTLLGTGNTGELFF. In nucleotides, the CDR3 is TGTGCCAGCGATACCCTTTTAGGGACAGGGAACACCGGGGAGCTGTTTTTT.

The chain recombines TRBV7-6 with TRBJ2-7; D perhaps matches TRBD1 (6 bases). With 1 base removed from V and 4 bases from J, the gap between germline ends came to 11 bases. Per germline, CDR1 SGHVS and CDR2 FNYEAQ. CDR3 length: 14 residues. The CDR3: CASSLGTGFYEQYF. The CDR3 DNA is TGTGCCAGCAGCTTAGGTACAGGGTTTTACGAGCAGTACTTC.

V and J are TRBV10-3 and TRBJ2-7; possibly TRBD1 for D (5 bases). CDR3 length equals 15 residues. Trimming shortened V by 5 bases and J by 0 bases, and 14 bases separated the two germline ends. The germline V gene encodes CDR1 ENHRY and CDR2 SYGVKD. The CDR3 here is CAISSAMGLSYEQYF. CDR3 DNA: TGTGCCATCAGTTCTGCCATGGGGCTCTCCTACGAGCAGTACTTC.

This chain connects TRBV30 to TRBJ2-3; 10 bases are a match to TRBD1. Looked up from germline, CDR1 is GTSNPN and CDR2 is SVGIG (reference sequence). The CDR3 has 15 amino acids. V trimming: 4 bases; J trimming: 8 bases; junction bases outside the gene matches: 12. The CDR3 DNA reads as TGTGCCTGGAATGGGGACAGGGGAACACAGTCTACGCAGTATTTT. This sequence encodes CAWNGDRGTQSTQYF.

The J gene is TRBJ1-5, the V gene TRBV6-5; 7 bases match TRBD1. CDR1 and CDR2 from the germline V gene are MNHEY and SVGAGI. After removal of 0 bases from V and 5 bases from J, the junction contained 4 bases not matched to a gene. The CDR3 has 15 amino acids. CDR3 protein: CASSYSRQGDQPQHF. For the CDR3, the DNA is TGTGCCAGCAGTTACTCTCGGCAGGGGGATCAGCCCCAGCATTTT.

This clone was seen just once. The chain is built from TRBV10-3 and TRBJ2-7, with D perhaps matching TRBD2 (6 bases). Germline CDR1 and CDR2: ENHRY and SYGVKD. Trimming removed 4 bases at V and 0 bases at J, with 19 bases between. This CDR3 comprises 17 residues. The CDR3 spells CAISGGGRGKSSYEQYF. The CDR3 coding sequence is TGTGCCATCAGTGGGGGAGGTCGGGGCAAGAGCTCCTACGAGCAGTACTTC.

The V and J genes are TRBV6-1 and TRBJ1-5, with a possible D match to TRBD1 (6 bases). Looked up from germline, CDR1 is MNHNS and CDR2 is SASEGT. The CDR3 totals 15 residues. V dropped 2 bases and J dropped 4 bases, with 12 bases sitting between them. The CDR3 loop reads CASSEPGVGNQPQHF. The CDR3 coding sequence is TGTGCCAGCAGTGAACCAGGGGTAGGAAATCAGCCCCAGCATTTT.

CDR3 protein: CAISTGTGAYEQYF. The CDR3 coding sequence is TGTGCCATCAGCACCGGGACAGGGGCCTACGAGCAGTACTTC. This chain uses TRBV10-3 with TRBJ2-7; TRBD1 matches 10 bases. Germline V gene data show CDR1 as ENHRY and CDR2 as SYGVKD. V trimming: 6 bases; J trimming: 2 bases; junction bases outside the gene matches: 4. CDR3 length: 14 residues.

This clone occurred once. The CDR3 spells CASSVEPGEGALHF. The CDR3 DNA is TGTGCCAGCAGCGTAGAGCCAGGGGAAGGGGCCCTCCACTTT. V and J are TRBV9 and TRBJ1-6, with TRBD1 as a possible D gene (6 bases). The germline gives CDR1 SGDLS, CDR2 YYNGEE. The CDR3 loop spans 14 amino acids. V shed 0 bases and J shed 14 bases, with 15 bases lying between them.

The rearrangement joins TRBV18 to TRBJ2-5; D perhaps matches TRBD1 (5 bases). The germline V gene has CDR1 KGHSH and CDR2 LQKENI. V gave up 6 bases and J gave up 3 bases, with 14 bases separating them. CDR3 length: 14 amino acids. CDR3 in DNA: TGTGCCAGCTCGGTTAGACAGACAAAAGAGACCCAGTACTTC. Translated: CASSVRQTKETQYF.

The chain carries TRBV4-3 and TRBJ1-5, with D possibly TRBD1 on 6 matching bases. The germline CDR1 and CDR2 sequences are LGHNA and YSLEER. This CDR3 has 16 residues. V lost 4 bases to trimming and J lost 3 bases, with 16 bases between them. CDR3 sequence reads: CASSLGDTYHNQPQHF. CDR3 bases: TGCGCCAGCAGCCTAGGGGACACTTACCACAATCAGCCCCAGCATTTT.

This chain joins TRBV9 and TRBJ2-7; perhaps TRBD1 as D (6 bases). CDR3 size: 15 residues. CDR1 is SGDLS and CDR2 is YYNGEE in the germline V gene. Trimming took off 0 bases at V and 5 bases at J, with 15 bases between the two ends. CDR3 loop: CASSVASGAFDEQYF. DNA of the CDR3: TGTGCCAGCAGCGTAGCGTCAGGGGCCTTCGACGAGCAGTACTTC.

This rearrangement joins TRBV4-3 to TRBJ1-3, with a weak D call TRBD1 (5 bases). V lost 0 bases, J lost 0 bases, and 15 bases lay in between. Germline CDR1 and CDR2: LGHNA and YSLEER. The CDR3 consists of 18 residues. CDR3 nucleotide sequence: TGCGCCAGCAGCCAAGATGTATGGGGCAGCTCCTCTGGAAACACCATATATTTT. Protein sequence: CASSQDVWGSSSGNTIYF.

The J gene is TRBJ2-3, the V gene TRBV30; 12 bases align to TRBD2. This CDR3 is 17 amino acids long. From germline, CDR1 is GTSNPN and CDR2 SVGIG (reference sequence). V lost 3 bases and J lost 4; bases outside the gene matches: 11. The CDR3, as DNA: TGTGCCTGGAGCCCCATATTCCTAGCGGGAGGGCCAGATACGCAGTATTTT. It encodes CAWSPIFLAGGPDTQYF.

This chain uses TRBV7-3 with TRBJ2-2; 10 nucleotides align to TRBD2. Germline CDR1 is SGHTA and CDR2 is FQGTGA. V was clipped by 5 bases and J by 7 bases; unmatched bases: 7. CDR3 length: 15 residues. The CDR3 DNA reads TGTGCCAGCAGCACGCTTAGCGGGGGGAACGGGGAGCTGTTTTTT. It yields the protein CASSTLSGGNGELFF.

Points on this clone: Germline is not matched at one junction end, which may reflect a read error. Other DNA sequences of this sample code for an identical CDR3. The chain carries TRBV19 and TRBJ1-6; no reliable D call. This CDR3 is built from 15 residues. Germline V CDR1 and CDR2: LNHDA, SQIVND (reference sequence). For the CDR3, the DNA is TGTGCCAGTAGTATAGGCGGGCTTCGTAATTCCCCCCTCCACTTT. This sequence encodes CASSIGGLRNSPLHF. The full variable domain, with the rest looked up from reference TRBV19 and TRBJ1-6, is DGGITQSPKYLFRKEGQNVTLSCEQNLNHDAMYWYRQDPGQGLRLIYYSQIVNDFQKGDIAEGYSVSREKKESFPLTVTSAQKNPTAFYLCASSIGGLRNSPLHFGNGTRLTVT.

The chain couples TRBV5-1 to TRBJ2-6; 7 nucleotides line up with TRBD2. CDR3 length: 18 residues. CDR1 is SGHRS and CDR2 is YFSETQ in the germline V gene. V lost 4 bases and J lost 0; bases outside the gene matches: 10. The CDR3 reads CASSRLGGMSSGANVLTF. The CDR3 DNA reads TGCGCCAGCAGCCGACTCGGGGGGATGAGCTCTGGGGCCAACGTCCTGACTTTC.